Sequencing of this T cell receptor (beta chain) was carried out in a study of T cell responses to AZD1222 COVID-19 vaccine. Profiling relied on immunoSEQ multiplex PCR, and the TCRdb table lists in-frame clones only, not all of them. The sample records around 150,000 clones, roughly 90% being singletons. About this clone itself: Its antigen is as yet unknown.

V trimming: 4 bases; J trimming: 0 bases; junction bases outside the gene matches: 12. This CDR3 is built from 18 residues. Germline V gene lookup returns CDR1 LNHNV and CDR2 YYDKDF (reference sequence). Study conclusions and caveats: Only six or seven AZD1222 recipients tested seropositive at baseline. Among vaccine-associated CD4 TCRs, coverage spanned spike, with dominance at 160-218 and 743-854.

This clonotype originated in an adult who received the AZD1222 COVID-19 vaccine. The genes are TRBV15 and TRBJ2-3; 8 bases fit TRBD1. Source: peripheral blood, taken 28 days after the second AZD1222 dose. CDR3 sequence reads: CATSKRLRTGPSTDTQYF. The CDR3 DNA reads as TGTGCCACCAGCAAAAGACTCAGGACAGGGCCTAGCACAGATACGCAGTATTTT.